This entry lists 8 T cell receptor beta chains sequenced from one sample in a study of cytomegalovirus exposure and HLA in healthy donors. This PCR relied on a set of 60 Vbeta primers and 13 Jbeta primers. The protocol was immunoSEQ multiplex PCR, while the TCRdb copy is restricted to in-frame clones and leaves out a portion. The sample has more than 95,000 clones; roughly 17% are singletons. The sequenced material came from PBMCs. The origin of the receptors is a female donor in good health and CMV-seropositive.

This clone occurred a few times. V gene TRBV7-3 combines with J gene TRBJ2-2; D uncertain. Germline-derived CDR1 and CDR2 are SGHTA and FQGTGA. This CDR3 region has 14 residues. V shed 5 bases and J shed 5 bases, with 12 bases lying between them. Written as DNA, the CDR3 is TGTGCCAGCAGCCCACGAGCAACTACCGGGGAGCTGTTTTTT. Encoded protein: CASSPRATTGELFF.

This clone occurred a few times. The CDR3 loop is CASHQQVGSYNSPLHF. The CDR3 bases are TGTGCCAGCCATCAACAGGTCGGCTCCTATAATTCACCCCTCCACTTT. The chain joins TRBV28 to TRBJ1-6, with a tentative D call TRBD1 (5 bases). Germline V CDR1 and CDR2: MDHEN, SYDVKM. The V and J ends lost 8 bases and 0 bases respectively, with 14 bases between them. The CDR3 runs 16 residues.

The V and J genes are TRBV5-5 and TRBJ1-5; no definite D call. This CDR3 comprises 13 residues. The germline V gene has CDR1 SGHKS and CDR2 YYEKEE (reference sequence). Trimming left V 0 bases short and J 4 bases short, with 5 bases between. In DNA form, the CDR3 reads TGTGCCAGCAGCTTGGGAGAGAATCAGCCCCAGCATTTT. This gives the protein CASSLGENQPQHF.

This clone was seen a handful of times. This chain joins TRBV19 and TRBJ2-7; TRBD1 is a possible D gene (5 bases). Germline V gives CDR1 LNHDA, CDR2 SQIVND (reference sequence). CDR3 length: 13 amino acids. V shed 1 base and J shed 6 bases, with 10 bases lying between them. The CDR3 region has the DNA TGTGCCAGTAGTATAGGTCGCAGGGCCGAGCAGTACTTC. Encoded protein: CASSIGRRAEQYF.

The chain couples TRBV18 to TRBJ2-7, with 7 bases identical to TRBD2. V shed 3 bases and J 2 bases; nucleotides not matched to a gene: 7. CDR1 and CDR2 (germline): KGHSH, LQKENI. This CDR3 has 15 residues. The CDR3 nucleotides are TGTGCCAGCTCACCGGGACTACAAAGGGCCTACGAGCAGTACTTC. Its translation is CASSPGLQRAYEQYF. The variable domain in full, completed from reference TRBV18 and TRBJ2-7, reads NAGVMQNPRHLVRRRGQEARLRCSPMKGHSHVYWYRQLPEEGLKFMVYLQKENIIDESGMPKERFSAEFPKEGPSILRIQQVVRGDSAAYFCASSPGLQRAYEQYFGPGTRLTVT.

In its sample, this clone was seen a few times. This chain connects TRBV29-1 to TRBJ2-1; TRBD1 might be the D (6 bases). Trimming took 4 bases from V and 3 from J, leaving 13 bases between them. The CDR3 length is 14 residues. CDR1 and CDR2 (germline): SQVTM, ANQGSEA. The CDR3: CSVGGSDSYNEQFF. The CDR3, as DNA: TGCAGCGTTGGAGGGTCGGACAGCTACAATGAGCAGTTCTTC.

In this sample, this clone turned up a few times. The chain employs TRBV18 and TRBJ1-1, with D hard to call. The CDR3 covers 15 residues. Germline V gives CDR1 KGHSH, CDR2 LQKENI. V lost 3 bases, J lost 1 base, and 12 bases lay in between. The chain's CDR3 is CASSPYREANTEAFF. The CDR3 DNA reads as TGTGCCAGCTCACCTTATCGGGAGGCGAACACTGAAGCTTTCTTT.

The chain employs TRBV16 and TRBJ2-7; 8 positions agree with TRBD2. Trimming took 0 bases from V and 3 from J; bases not matched to a gene: 4. Germline CDR1 is KGHSY and CDR2 is FQNENV. The CDR3 extends over 15 amino acids. CDR3 coding DNA: TGTGCCAGCAGCCAATCCGGACTAGCAGACTACGAGCAGTACTTC. Translation gives CASSQSGLADYEQYF.